Sequencing of this T cell receptor (beta chain) was carried out in a study of OX40 agonist ivuxolimab in advanced cancers. As for the study in general: At under 85% male, the cohort had a mean age of 60 years, ranging from about 23 to 79. The study's findings and limits: There was clonal expansion of CD4+ and CD8+ blood T cells by week 6 at 0.1 to 3.0 mg/kg. Averaged across samples, CD8+ T cells carried more expanded clones than CD4+ did.

Germline assignment: CDR1 SQVTM and CDR2 ANQGSEA. CDR3 length: 10 residues. After removal of 6 bases from V and 8 bases from J, the junction contained 3 bases not matched to a gene. Comment on this clone: Antigen specificity is unknown.

Using immunoSEQ multiplex PCR, the repertoire was profiled, and TCRdb retains in-frame clones only, with some absent. The data contain 11,000 to 15,000 clones, around nine tenths of them singletons. Systemic immunosuppression or a history of autoimmune disease excluded patients. This clonotype originated in an adult with an advanced solid tumor such as melanoma, head and neck, liver or kidney cancer. The V and J genes are TRBV29-1 and TRBJ1-1, with 7 bases identical to TRBD1. The sequencing here drew on CD4+ or CD8+ T cells sorted from blood, taken in a trial of the OX40 agonist ivuxolimab. The CDR3 DNA reads as TGCAGCGTCAGACAGGGAGAAGCTTTCTTT. It translates to CSVRQGEAFF.